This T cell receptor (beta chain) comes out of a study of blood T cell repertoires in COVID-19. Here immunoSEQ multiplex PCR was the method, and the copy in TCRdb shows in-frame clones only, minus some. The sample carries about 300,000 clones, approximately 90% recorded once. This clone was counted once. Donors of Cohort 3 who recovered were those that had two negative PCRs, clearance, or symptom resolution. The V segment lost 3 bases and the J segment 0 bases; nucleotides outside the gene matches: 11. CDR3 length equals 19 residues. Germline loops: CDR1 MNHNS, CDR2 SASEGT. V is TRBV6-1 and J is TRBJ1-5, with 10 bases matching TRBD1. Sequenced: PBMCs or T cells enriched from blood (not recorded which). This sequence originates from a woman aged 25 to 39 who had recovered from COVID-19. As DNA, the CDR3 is TGTGCCAGCAGTGATTATCCCGGGACAGGGGCCCTTAGCAATCAGCCCCAGCATTTT. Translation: CASSDYPGTGALSNQPQHF.